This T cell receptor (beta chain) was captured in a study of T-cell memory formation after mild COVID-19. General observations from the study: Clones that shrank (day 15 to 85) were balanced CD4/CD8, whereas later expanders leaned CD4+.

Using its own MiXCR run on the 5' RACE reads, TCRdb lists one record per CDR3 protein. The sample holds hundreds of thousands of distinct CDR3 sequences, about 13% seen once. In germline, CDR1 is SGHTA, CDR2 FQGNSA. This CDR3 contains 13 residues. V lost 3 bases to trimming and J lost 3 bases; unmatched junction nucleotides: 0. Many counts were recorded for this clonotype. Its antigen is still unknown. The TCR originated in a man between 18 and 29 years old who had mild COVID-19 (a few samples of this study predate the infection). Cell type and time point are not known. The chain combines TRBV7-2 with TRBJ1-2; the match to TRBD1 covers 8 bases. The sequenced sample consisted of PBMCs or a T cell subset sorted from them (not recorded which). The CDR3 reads CASSLDRDYGYTF. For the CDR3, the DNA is TGTGCCAGCAGCTTGGACAGGGACTATGGCTACACCTTC.